This T cell receptor (beta chain) came from a study of blood T cell repertoires in COVID-19. In the study's own analysis: Cell counts per sample came from amplifying reference gene primers. Repertoires were generated with immunoSEQ multiplex PCR, while TCRdb's copy carries only in-frame clones and drops some. V and J calls and clone size are given by that table; D and trimming were obtained from the DNA. The table has roughly 200,000 clones, roughly 86% seen once; the top ten hold around 3%. Sequenced material: peripheral blood. The source of this sequence is a man aged 35 to 55 with active or convalescent COVID-19.

The CDR3 reads CATSRDRGDEKLFF. The DNA of the CDR3 is TGTGCCACCAGCCGCGACAGGGGGGATGAAAAACTGTTTTTT. The genes are TRBV15 and TRBJ1-4; 9 nucleotides align to TRBD1. Germline CDR1 LNHNV, CDR2 YYDKDF (reference sequence). This CDR3 comprises 14 residues. V lost 5 bases and J lost 6; bases outside the gene matches: 4.